This TCR beta chain appears in the sequencing data of a study of T cell responses to AZD1222 COVID-19 vaccine. As regards this clone: Its antigen is unknown.

CDR1 and CDR2 from the germline V gene are LNHDA and SQIVND (reference sequence). CDR3 length: 15 amino acids. V lost 2 bases to trimming and J lost 6 bases, with 13 bases between them. Method: immunoSEQ multiplex PCR; TCRdb's copy keeps in-frame clones and lacks some. The top ten hold about 4.9% of the sample, which has fewer than 140,000 clones, roughly 88% seen once. Regarding the study as a whole: Females outnumbered males among donors, who were mostly white British; clonal diversity was possibly underestimated.

This sequence joins TRBV19 and TRBJ2-2; D is perhaps TRBD1 (6 bases). The sequences come from peripheral blood, collected on day 0 of AZD1222 vaccination. This clonotype originated in an adult in good health. The CDR3: CASSIIPTGPGELFF. The CDR3 bases are TGTGCCAGTAGTATAATCCCGACAGGTCCCGGGGAGCTGTTTTTT.